These 14 T cell receptor beta chains came from one sample sequenced in a study of shared clonotypes between healthy human individuals. Naivety among CD8 cells was defined by CD45RO negativity and positive CCR7 selection, thereby excluding terminally differentiated effector memory CD45RA+ cells. Using immunoSEQ multiplex PCR, the repertoire was profiled, and TCRdb retains in-frame clones only, with some absent. Of hundreds of thousands of clones in the sample, 95% were seen once. The sequenced material came from naive CD8+ T cells sorted from blood. These TCRs come from a young woman in good health.

V is TRBV27 and J is TRBJ1-1; D not certain. The CDR3 runs 13 residues. The ends were cut back, 1 base at V and 1 base at J, with 4 bases in the middle. Germline V gene sequence: CDR1 MNHEY, CDR2 SMNVEV (reference sequence). CDR3 DNA sequence: TGTGCCAGCAGTTTATTTTCGAACACTGAAGCTTTCTTT. Protein product: CASSLFSNTEAFF.

This chain uses TRBV5-5 with TRBJ2-7, with D possibly matching TRBD2 (6 bases). Per the germline V gene, CDR1 is SGHKS and CDR2 is YYEKEE (reference sequence). The CDR3 contains 14 residues. V lost 2 bases, J lost 0 bases, and 9 bases lay in between. This CDR3 is CASSFSAGSYEQYF. CDR3 DNA sequence: TGTGCCAGCAGCTTTTCAGCGGGCTCCTACGAGCAGTACTTC.

This chain uses TRBV5-6 with TRBJ1-5; D gene unclear. The germline V gene encodes CDR1 SGHDT and CDR2 YYEEEE. The ends were cut back, 0 bases at V and 4 bases at J, with 2 bases in the middle. The CDR3 totals 12 residues. This chain's CDR3 is CASSLENQPQHF. CDR3 DNA sequence: TGTGCCAGCAGCTTGGAGAATCAGCCCCAGCATTTT.

This chain joins TRBV5-4 and TRBJ1-1; no clear D gene. The CDR3 is 13 amino acids. Trimming took off 0 bases at V and 7 bases at J, with 10 bases between the two ends. Germline values: CDR1 SGHNT, CDR2 YYREEE (reference sequence). The CDR3 spells CASSLEIGGEAFF. DNA of the CDR3: TGTGCCAGCAGCTTGGAGATCGGAGGTGAAGCTTTCTTT.

This clone was observed a few times. This chain connects TRBV19 to TRBJ1-5; tentative D call: TRBD1 (6 bases). V lost 6 bases to trimming and J lost 4 bases, with 10 bases between them. Germline-derived CDR1 and CDR2 are LNHDA and SQIVND (reference sequence). The CDR3 has 13 residues. Here the CDR3 DNA reads TGTGCCAGTAGAGAGCAGGGGAATCAGCCCCAGCATTTT. This gives the protein CASREQGNQPQHF.

The rearrangement links TRBV27 to TRBJ2-7, with a weak D call TRBD1 (5 bases). The germline V gene has CDR1 MNHEY and CDR2 SMNVEV (reference sequence). The CDR3 is made up of 11 amino acids. Trimming removed 10 bases from V and 2 bases from J, with 9 bases in between. CDR3 loop: CATWGPYEQYF. In nucleotides, the CDR3 is TGTGCCACCTGGGGCCCCTACGAGCAGTACTTC.

This clone occurred once. This rearrangement joins TRBV4-1 to TRBJ2-2; TRBD2 might be the D (6 bases). Germline assignment: CDR1 MGHRA and CDR2 YSYEKL. The CDR3 runs 16 residues. V was clipped by 1 base and J by 2 bases, with 11 bases between them. The CDR3 nucleotides read TGCGCCAGCAGCCAAGGGTGGGGGGAAAACACCGGGGAGCTGTTTTTT. Its translation: CASSQGWGENTGELFF.

The genes are TRBV29-1 and TRBJ2-5; the match to TRBD2 covers 13 bases. The V segment lost 3 bases and the J segment 5 bases; nucleotides outside the gene matches: 6. CDR1 SQVTM and CDR2 ANQGSEA come from the germline V gene. There are 15 residues in the CDR3. CDR3 amino acids: CSVETSGRSRETQYF. DNA for the CDR3: TGCAGCGTTGAGACTAGCGGGAGGAGTCGGGAGACCCAGTACTTC. The full variable domain, in which reference TRBV29-1 and TRBJ2-5 provide the parts outside the CDR3, is SAVISQKPSRDICQRGTSLTIQCQVDSQVTMMFWYRQQPGQSLTLIATANQGSEATYESGFVIDKFPISRPNLTFSTLTVSNMSPEDSSIYLCSVETSGRSRETQYFGPGTRLLVL.

The rearrangement uses TRBV5-4 and TRBJ1-5, with TRBD1 as a possible D gene (6 bases). There are 18 residues in the CDR3. Germline V gene sequence: CDR1 SGHNT, CDR2 YYREEE (reference sequence). Trimming removed 0 bases from V and 11 bases from J, with 27 bases in between. CDR3 nucleotide sequence: TGTGCCAGCAGCTTGGGAGCTCGGACAGTCGGAGAGTTTAGCACCCAGCATTTT. Translated: CASSLGARTVGEFSTQHF.

The genes are TRBV27 and TRBJ2-3; D gene uncertain. This CDR3 contains 11 residues. Germline V gene lookup returns CDR1 MNHEY and CDR2 SMNVEV (reference sequence). With 8 bases removed from V and 8 bases from J, the gap between germline ends came to 11 bases. The CDR3 loop reads CASGSPGTQYF. In DNA, the CDR3 is TGTGCCAGCGGATCCCCCGGTACGCAGTATTTT.

The gene calls are TRBV11-2 and TRBJ2-7; TRBD2 might be the D (5 bases). Germline V gene data show CDR1 as SGHAT and CDR2 as FQNNGV. The CDR3 runs to 13 residues. V gave up 1 base and J gave up 6 bases, with 10 bases separating them. CDR3 nucleotides: TGTGCCAGCAGCTTAGCGGCCGGGATCGAGCAGTACTTC. This translates into CASSLAAGIEQYF. Variable domain in full (rest from reference TRBV11-2 and TRBJ2-7): EAGVAQSPRYKIIEKRQSVAFWCNPISGHATLYWYQQILGQGPKLLIQFQNNGVVDDSQLPKDRFSAERLKGVDSTLKIQPAKLEDSAVYLCASSLAAGIEQYFGPGTRLTVT.

V and J are TRBV28 and TRBJ1-1; TRBD1 matches at 7 bases. The V gene's germline CDR1 is MDHEN and CDR2 SYDVKM. Losses at the gene ends were 5 bases for V and 8 bases for J; bases not matched to a gene: 8. The CDR3 is made up of 13 amino acids. CDR3 amino acids: CASSATGLREAFF. The CDR3 coding sequence is TGTGCCAGCAGTGCGACAGGGTTAAGGGAAGCTTTCTTT.

This clone was found once. This chain links TRBV5-6 with TRBJ1-4, with D possibly TRBD1 on 5 matching bases. CDR1 SGHDT and CDR2 YYEEEE come from the germline V gene. The CDR3 covers 14 residues. Between the trimmed V and J ends, which lost 1 base and 6 bases, there was a span of 10 bases. CDR3 amino acids: CASSLRGNHEKLFF. The CDR3 region has the DNA TGTGCCAGCAGCTTGCGGGGGAACCATGAAAAACTGTTTTTT.

This rearrangement joins TRBV27 to TRBJ2-7; D is perhaps TRBD1 (6 bases). V gave up 4 bases and J gave up 5 bases, with 12 bases separating them. CDR1 and CDR2 (germline): MNHEY, SMNVEV (reference sequence). The CDR3 is 13 amino acids. The CDR3 reads CASSSTGIHEQYF. The CDR3 DNA follows: TGTGCCAGCAGTTCAACAGGGATCCACGAGCAGTACTTC.